This T cell receptor beta chain appears in the sequencing data of a study of cytomegalovirus exposure and HLA in healthy donors. Turning to the study itself: Within the Caucasian-associated ancestry cluster were under 85% of the 398 genotyped donors.

PCR was performed using 60 Vbeta and 13 Jbeta primers. Profiling relied on immunoSEQ multiplex PCR, and the TCRdb table lists in-frame clones only, not all of them. The sample lists 150,000 to 200,000 clones, more than 60% occurring once. Study findings and constraints: For cytomegalovirus status, the classifier reportedly gave diagnoses with high specificity and sensitivity. Donors belonging to an Asian-associated ancestry cluster reportedly showed fewer N-insertions in productive TCRs than the 666-donor mean, according to what a later analysis found. Within a later analysis, the majority of CMV-associated TCR beta chains appeared HLA-restricted.

In regard to this clone: Its antigen is not identified.

J lost 6 bases, V lost 4 bases, and 13 bases had no gene match. The CDR3 is 16 residues long. Looked up from germline, CDR1 is MNHEY and CDR2 is SVGAGI. The specimen sequenced was PBMCs. The V call is TRBV6-5, the J call TRBJ2-7; 9 bases are shared with TRBD2. The sequence came from a young man in good health and CMV-seropositive. In nucleotides, the CDR3 is TGTGCCAGCAGTTGCACAAGGACTAGCGCAGGCGGCGAGCAGTACTTC. Residues: CASSCTRTSAGGEQYF.